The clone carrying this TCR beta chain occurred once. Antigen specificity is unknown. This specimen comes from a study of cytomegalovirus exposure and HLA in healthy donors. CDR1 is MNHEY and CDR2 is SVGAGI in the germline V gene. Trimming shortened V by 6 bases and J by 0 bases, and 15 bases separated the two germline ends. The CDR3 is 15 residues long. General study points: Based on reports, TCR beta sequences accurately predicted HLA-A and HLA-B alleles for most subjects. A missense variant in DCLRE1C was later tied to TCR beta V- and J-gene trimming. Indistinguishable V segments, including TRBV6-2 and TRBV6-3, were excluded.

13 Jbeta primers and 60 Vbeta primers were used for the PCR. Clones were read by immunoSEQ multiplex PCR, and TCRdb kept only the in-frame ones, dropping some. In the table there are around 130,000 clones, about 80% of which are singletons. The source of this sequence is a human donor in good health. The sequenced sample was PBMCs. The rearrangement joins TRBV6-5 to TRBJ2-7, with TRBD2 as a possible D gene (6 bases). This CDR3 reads CASSAGNRGSYEQYF. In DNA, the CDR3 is TGTGCCAGCAGCGCGGGGAATAGAGGCTCCTACGAGCAGTACTTC.